The 18 T cell receptor beta chains reported below all come from one sample, sequenced in a study of shared clonotypes between healthy human individuals (dated by TCRdb to the early 2020s). Receptor amplification or capture employed the immunoSEQ multiplex PCR assay. Held by TCRdb, this immuneACCESS table contains in-frame sequences only and omits some clones. Under half of the omission traces to an unresolved V gene where checked; the cause of the rest is unknown. The sample has approximately 1,000,000 clones on record, 60% to 85% of them singletons. The ten largest clonotypes hold almost 0.9% of the sample. Material for sequencing was memory CD4+ T cells from PBMCs. Reading the label with the study, this specimen's cell subset or site is: CD45RA-negative fraction. The receptors here all came from a man aged 18-30 years in good health. Some clones in this sample may be carry-over from other donors' samples.

The chain joins TRBV12-5 to TRBJ1-5; D may be TRBD1 (6 bases). The CDR3 runs 14 residues. V shed 6 bases and J shed 5 bases, with 14 bases lying between them. Germline CDR1 reads LGHNT; CDR2 reads FRNRAP. CDR3 loop: CASGPLGGHQPQHF. The CDR3 nucleotides are TGTGCTAGTGGCCCACTAGGGGGGCATCAGCCCCAGCATTTT. Full variable domain (remainder filled in from reference TRBV12-5 and TRBJ1-5): DARVTQTPRHKVTEMGQEVTMRCQPILGHNTVFWYRQTMMQGLELLAYFRNRAPLDDSGMPKDRFSAEMPDATLATLKIQPSEPRDSAVYFCASGPLGGHQPQHFGDGTRLSIL.

This clone occurred once. The chain combines TRBV6-1 with TRBJ2-2; D not certain. The CDR3 is 14 amino acids. V dropped 5 bases and J dropped 4 bases, with 11 bases sitting between them. CDR1 MNHNS and CDR2 SASEGT come from the germline V gene. The CDR3 loop is CASSKVSTTGELFF. Here the CDR3 DNA reads TGTGCCAGCAGTAAGGTTTCAACCACCGGGGAGCTGTTTTTT.

This clone was counted only a few times. The gene calls are TRBV30 and TRBJ2-7; D unresolved. The germline V gene encodes CDR1 GTSNPN and CDR2 SVGIG (reference sequence). The V end was cut by 0 bases, the J end by 3 bases, with 9 bases between. The CDR3 is 13 residues long. The CDR3 loop is CAWSVPDGYEQYF. The DNA of the CDR3 is TGTGCCTGGAGTGTACCAGACGGCTACGAGCAGTACTTC.

V is TRBV27 and J is TRBJ2-7; 7 bases are a match to TRBD1. The germline gives CDR1 MNHEY, CDR2 SMNVEV (reference sequence). This CDR3 contains 14 residues. The junction had 7 bases not matched to a gene; V was cut back by 3 bases and J by 5 bases. Here the CDR3 DNA reads TGTGCCAGCAGTTTCCCGACAGGGACGGACGAGCAGTACTTC. Its translation is CASSFPTGTDEQYF.

The chain links TRBV29-1 to TRBJ2-5; D gene uncertain. The CDR3 loop spans 13 amino acids. The V end was cut by 3 bases, the J end by 1 base, with 9 bases between. The germline V gene encodes CDR1 SQVTM and CDR2 ANQGSEA. The chain's CDR3 is CSVEGMAQETQYF. The CDR3 DNA sequence: TGCAGCGTTGAGGGGATGGCCCAAGAGACCCAGTACTTC. Full variable domain (missing parts from reference TRBV29-1 and TRBJ2-5): SAVISQKPSRDICQRGTSLTIQCQVDSQVTMMFWYRQQPGQSLTLIATANQGSEATYESGFVIDKFPISRPNLTFSTLTVSNMSPEDSSIYLCSVEGMAQETQYFGPGTRLLVL.

V usage is TRBV19 and J usage is TRBJ2-7, with 7 bases aligning to TRBD1. Germline V CDR1 and CDR2: LNHDA, SQIVND (reference sequence). V lost 10 bases and J lost 1; bases outside the gene matches: 10. CDR3 length: 14 amino acids. CDR3 sequence (DNA): TGTGCCACCCGTCAGGCAGGGGGATCCTACGAGCAGTACTTC. Amino acids: CATRQAGGSYEQYF.

The V and J genes are TRBV6-1 and TRBJ2-7; 9 bases match TRBD2. The V gene's germline CDR1 is MNHNS and CDR2 SASEGT. Trimming cost V 5 bases and J 4 bases; bases outside gene matches: 9. The CDR3 spans 15 residues. The DNA of the CDR3 is TGTGCCAGCAGTCTCCGGGTTAGCGGGAGTTACGAGCAGTACTTC. This gives the protein CASSLRVSGSYEQYF.

The chain carries TRBV18 and TRBJ2-4, with no clear D. Trimming removed 3 bases from V and 6 bases from J, with 9 bases in between. This CDR3 comprises 13 residues. Germline V gene sequence: CDR1 KGHSH, CDR2 LQKENI. This chain's CDR3 is CASSPQKINIQYF. For the CDR3, the DNA is TGTGCCAGCTCACCTCAAAAGATAAACATTCAGTACTTC.

The J gene is TRBJ2-7, the V gene TRBV6-6; no definite D call. With 0 bases removed from V and 3 bases from J, the gap between germline ends came to 12 bases. The V gene's germline CDR1 is MNHNY and CDR2 SVGAGI (reference sequence). The CDR3 is made up of 15 amino acids. This CDR3 reads CASSYSKQNYYEQYF. CDR3 DNA sequence: TGTGCCAGCAGTTACTCGAAACAGAACTACTACGAGCAGTACTTC.

The chain links TRBV18 to TRBJ1-2; D unclear. Trimming removed 2 bases from V and 6 bases from J, with 16 bases in between. CDR3 length: 15 amino acids. The germline V gene has CDR1 KGHSH and CDR2 LQKENI. This CDR3 reads CASSPDLRGFDGYTF. The CDR3, as DNA: TGTGCCAGCTCACCAGATCTTCGGGGTTTTGATGGCTACACCTTC. Variable domain in full (rest from reference TRBV18 and TRBJ1-2): NAGVMQNPRHLVRRRGQEARLRCSPMKGHSHVYWYRQLPEEGLKFMVYLQKENIIDESGMPKERFSAEFPKEGPSILRIQQVVRGDSAAYFCASSPDLRGFDGYTFGSGTRLTVV.

This clone was picked up a small number of times. The CDR3 nucleotides are TGTGCCAGTAGTCACGAGGGGGGCCTCATAGCTAGCTACAATGAGCAGTTCTTC. This sequence encodes CASSHEGGLIASYNEQFF. V and J are TRBV19 and TRBJ2-1, with D perhaps assigned TRBD1 or TRBD2 (6 bases each). The germline V gene encodes CDR1 LNHDA and CDR2 SQIVND (reference sequence). The CDR3 extends over 18 amino acids. Trimming took 5 bases from V and 3 from J, leaving 23 bases between them.

The chain combines TRBV4-1 with TRBJ2-1; 10 positions match TRBD2. This CDR3 contains 17 residues. With V trimmed by 0 bases and J by 5 bases, 7 bases remained unmatched. Germline CDR1 MGHRA, CDR2 YSYEKL. The CDR3 bases are TGCGCCAGCAGCCAAGATGGTAGCGGGAGGCTGGACAATGAGCAGTTCTTC. This sequence encodes CASSQDGSGRLDNEQFF.

The chain joins TRBV4-1 to TRBJ2-5, with D possibly called TRBD1 or TRBD2 (6 bases each). This CDR3 has 16 amino acids. Trimming shortened V by 3 bases and J by 4 bases, and 18 bases separated the two germline ends. Looked up from germline, CDR1 is MGHRA and CDR2 is YSYEKL. CDR3 protein: CASSQGGRVLRETQYF. CDR3 bases: TGCGCCAGCAGCCAGGGGGGCAGGGTGCTCCGAGAGACCCAGTACTTC.

The chain employs TRBV27 and TRBJ2-7; no definite D call. This CDR3 region has 14 residues. V was trimmed by 6 bases and J by 3 bases, leaving 15 bases between them. Germline values: CDR1 MNHEY, CDR2 SMNVEV (reference sequence). DNA of the CDR3: TGTGCCAGCAGGCCCCGACAAGCTGTCTACGAGCAGTACTTC. The encoded protein is CASRPRQAVYEQYF.

The table lists this clone with a count of one. This chain links TRBV4-1 with TRBJ1-4, with TRBD1 matching 12 bases. Trimming removed 0 bases from V and 8 bases from J; junction bases left unmatched: 10. The CDR3 covers 18 residues. Germline CDR1 MGHRA, CDR2 YSYEKL. For the CDR3, the DNA is TGCGCCAGCAGCCAAGAAGGGACAGGGGGCGCAGGGGGGGAAAAACTGTTTTTT. Protein: CASSQEGTGGAGGEKLFF.

This clone was recorded once. The gene calls are TRBV7-9 and TRBJ1-4; 8 bases fit TRBD1. The trim removed 5 bases at V and 8 bases at J, leaving 7 bases unmatched. CDR1 is SEHNR and CDR2 is FQNEAQ in the germline V gene (reference sequence). The CDR3 sequence is 14 residues long. The CDR3 loop is CASSIDRGGEKLFF. DNA for the CDR3: TGTGCCAGCAGCATCGACAGGGGTGGGGAAAAACTGTTTTTT.

This clone was seen more than once but under ten times. This may arise from a read error, as a much more abundant clone is one base away. This rearrangement joins TRBV30 to TRBJ1-1; possible D gene TRBD1, 6 bases. Germline values: CDR1 GTSNPN, CDR2 SVGIG (reference sequence). This CDR3 has 15 residues. The CDR3 DNA follows: TGTACCTGGAGCCTTGGACAGAAAAAGAACACTGAAGCTTTCTTT. Protein sequence: CTWSLGQKKNTEAFF.

This chain uses TRBV7-2 with TRBJ2-1, with 9 bases that match TRBD2. CDR1 and CDR2 (germline): SGHTA, FQGNSA. Losses at the gene ends were 2 bases for V and 6 bases for J; bases not matched to a gene: 2. The CDR3 consists of 14 residues. CDR3 nucleotide sequence: TGTGCCAGCAGCTTACTAGCGGGAATCAATGAGCAGTTCTTC. This gives the protein CASSLLAGINEQFF.